These 4 T cell receptor beta chains were all obtained from the same sample, sequenced in a study of identical twins. One entry per CDR3 protein results from TCRdb running MiXCR on the 5' RACE reads. The table shows roughly 1.6 million distinct CDR3 sequences, with about 32% occurring only once. The sequenced sample was cord blood. The receptors were sampled from a newborn girl in good health.

This chain joins TRBV7-6 and TRBJ2-7, with a possible D match to TRBD2 (7 bases). Trimming pared 0 bases from V and 7 bases from J, leaving 16 bases between. The CDR3 totals 15 residues. The germline CDR1 and CDR2 sequences are SGHVS and FNYEAQ. DNA for the CDR3: TGTGCCAGCAGCTTAGCGGGGGGGCGCAACAATGAGCAGTACTTC. Amino acid sequence: CASSLAGGRNNEQYF.

The chain uses TRBV20-1 and TRBJ1-5; D not resolved. The CDR3 covers 14 residues. Germline CDR1 DFQATT, CDR2 SNEGSKA (reference sequence). Trimming left V 6 bases short and J 5 bases short, with 17 bases between. This CDR3 is CSAVTATPYQPQHF. CDR3 coding DNA: TGCAGTGCCGTAACAGCCACACCCTATCAGCCCCAGCATTTT.

This clonotype was recorded a few times. The V gene is TRBV3-1, the J gene TRBJ2-3, with 9 bases aligning to TRBD2. The length of the CDR3 is 16 residues. V was pared by 5 bases and J by 2 bases, with 8 bases of the junction left unmatched. Germline loops: CDR1 LGHDT, CDR2 YNNKEL (reference sequence). The CDR3 sequence: CASSERLADLTDTQYF. The CDR3 region has the DNA TGTGCCAGCAGCGAACGACTAGCGGATCTCACAGATACGCAGTATTTT.

The CDR3 protein is CSARALAGVGELFF. In DNA form, the CDR3 reads TGCAGTGCTAGAGCACTAGCGGGAGTCGGGGAGCTGTTTTTT. V usage is TRBV20-1 and J usage is TRBJ2-2, with 11 nucleotides matching TRBD2. The CDR3 extends over 14 amino acids. The V and J ends lost 1 base and 7 bases, in that order; junction bases with no gene match: 2. CDR1 and CDR2 (germline): DFQATT, SNEGSKA (reference sequence).